This T cell receptor (beta chain) was profiled in a study of blood T cell repertoires in COVID-19. Whole-study context: From the United States, Italy and Spain came samples of acute and convalescent COVID-19. T cells, B-cell-depleted T cells, or PBMCs provided the cDNA or gDNA that served as material.

In this sample, this clone turned up a few times. Per the original methods: Reference gene primer amplification gave estimated nucleated cell counts. The table came from immunoSEQ multiplex PCR; TCRdb's copy has only in-frame clones and leaves some out. Clone size and V and J calls were adopted from that table, with D and trimming inferred from the DNA. The sample has about 50,000 clones; about 76% are singletons. The receptor's source is a man aged 45-60 years with active or convalescent COVID-19. Sequenced sample: peripheral blood.

Here the CDR3 reads CASSQDRLAGGLRWGEQFF. CDR3 nucleotide sequence: TGTGCCAGCAGCCAAGATAGGCTAGCGGGAGGCTTGAGGTGGGGTGAGCAGTTCTTC. The chain uses TRBV3-1 (or the pseudogene TRBV3-2) and TRBJ2-1; 11 bases are shared with TRBD2. Germline loops: CDR1 LGHDT, CDR2 YNNKEL (reference sequence). The CDR3 length is 19 residues. V lost 0 bases, J lost 9 bases, and 16 bases stayed unmatched.